The 11 T cell receptor beta chains given below trace back to one sample, sequenced in a study of blood T cell repertoires in COVID-19. Libraries were prepared by immunoSEQ multiplex PCR; TCRdb keeps only in-frame clonotypes and omits some of them. The sample has around 100,000 clones, 70% to 90% seen once. The sequencing sample was made of peripheral blood. The receptors derive from a human donor in a cohort sampled during active COVID-19.

V gene TRBV5-1 combines with J gene TRBJ1-1, with D perhaps matching TRBD1 (5 bases). CDR3 size: 14 residues. V dropped 4 bases and J dropped 1 base, with 11 bases sitting between them. Germline V gene lookup returns CDR1 SGHRS and CDR2 YFSETQ. CDR3 in DNA: TGCGCCAGCAGCCGAACAAGGGGGAACACTGAAGCTTTCTTT. Translation: CASSRTRGNTEAFF.

This clone was seen more than once but under ten times. The chain is built from TRBV5-1 and TRBJ1-2; D is unresolved. The V gene's germline CDR1 is SGHRS and CDR2 YFSETQ. The CDR3 sequence is 13 residues long. V lost 0 bases and J lost 0, with 3 bases in between. The CDR3 sequence is CASSLAANYGYTF. The CDR3 coding sequence is TGCGCCAGCAGCTTGGCTGCTAACTATGGCTACACCTTC. The entire variable domain, with the rest obtained from reference TRBV5-1 and TRBJ1-2, is as follows: KAGVTQTPRYLIKTRGQQVTLSCSPISGHRSVSWYQQTPGQGLQFLFEYFSETQRNKGNFPGRFSGRQFSNSRSEMNVSTLELGDSALYLCASSLAANYGYTFGSGTRLTVV.

J is TRBJ2-1 and V is TRBV4-1; 7 nucleotides align to TRBD2. The CDR3 is 17 amino acids. Germline V CDR1 and CDR2: MGHRA, YSYEKL. The ends lost 0 bases at V and 7 bases at J; junction bases unmatched: 12. The CDR3 DNA follows: TGCGCCAGCAGCCAAGATGATCCCACTAGCGCATGGAATGAGCAGTTCTTC. Encoded protein: CASSQDDPTSAWNEQFF.

The chain recombines TRBV25-1 with TRBJ2-5; D gene uncertain. Germline CDR1 and CDR2: MGHDK and SYGVNS. Trimming removed 3 bases from V and 6 bases from J, with 14 bases in between. The CDR3 loop spans 14 amino acids. The CDR3 sequence: CASSDPGSEKTQYF. The CDR3 DNA sequence: TGTGCCAGCAGTGATCCTGGCAGTGAAAAGACCCAGTACTTC.

The chain carries TRBV29-1 and TRBJ2-1; D gene ambiguous. Trimming pared 6 bases from V and 12 bases from J, leaving 21 bases between. CDR3 size: 13 residues. Germline V gene data show CDR1 as SQVTM and CDR2 as ANQGSEA. DNA for the CDR3: TGCAGCGTCCCGCGAGGCCTCCCCGGCATGCAGTTCTTC. It translates to CSVPRGLPGMQFF.

In its sample, this clone was seen a few times. The chain couples TRBV19 to TRBJ2-2, with 9 bases that match TRBD2. CDR3 length: 16 residues. Germline CDR1 is LNHDA and CDR2 is SQIVND (reference sequence). V shed 5 bases and J 7 bases; nucleotides not matched to a gene: 11. CDR3 in DNA: TGTGCCAGTAGTCCCGAAACGGCGGGGGGGTTCGGGGAGCTGTTTTTT. Translating gives CASSPETAGGFGELFF.

The chain combines TRBV11-2 with TRBJ2-3; 7 bases agree with TRBD2. CDR1 and CDR2 from the germline V gene are SGHAT and FQNNGV. CDR3 size: 16 residues. After removal of 1 base from V and 2 bases from J, the junction contained 6 bases not matched to a gene. In DNA, the CDR3 is TGTGCCAGCAGCTTAGGAGCGGGGACCTACACAGATACGCAGTATTTT. Amino acids: CASSLGAGTYTDTQYF.

The chain combines TRBV5-1 with TRBJ2-1; 8 bases match TRBD1. The germline CDR1 and CDR2 sequences are SGHRS and YFSETQ. The CDR3 is 16 residues long. V was clipped by 0 bases and J by 6 bases; unmatched bases: 8. The CDR3 bases are TGCGCCAGCAGCTTGGGGCTGGACAGGGATTTCAATGAGCAGTTCTTC. Protein product: CASSLGLDRDFNEQFF.

This rearrangement joins TRBV5-5 to TRBJ2-1; 13 bases are shared with TRBD2. Germline CDR1 and CDR2: SGHKS and YYEKEE (reference sequence). V shed 4 bases, J shed 7 bases, and the junction held 14 bases outside the gene matches. The CDR3 has 18 amino acids. CDR3 region: CASSLRTSGGRKGNEQFF. The CDR3 DNA is TGTGCCAGCAGCCTAAGGACTAGCGGGGGTCGAAAAGGAAATGAGCAGTTCTTC.

V and J are TRBV30 and TRBJ1-5, with 7 positions matching TRBD1. The V and J ends lost 7 bases and 3 bases, in that order; junction bases with no gene match: 9. This CDR3 region has 14 residues. Germline V lookup: CDR1 GTSNPN, CDR2 SVGIG (reference sequence). CDR3 nucleotide sequence: TGTGCCTACGAGCTAGGGGGCCTCAATCAGCCCCAGCATTTT. Translated, it gives CAYELGGLNQPQHF.

This chain links TRBV7-9 with TRBJ1-1; D might be TRBD1 (5 bases). Trimming stripped 1 base from V and 1 base from J, with 10 bases between. Germline CDR1 reads SEHNR; CDR2 reads FQNEAQ (reference sequence). This CDR3 is 15 amino acids long. The CDR3 region has the DNA TGTGCCAGCAGCTTAGGCGGGGGAGCGAACACTGAAGCTTTCTTT. Its translation is CASSLGGGANTEAFF.